This TCR beta chain was identified during a study of cytomegalovirus exposure and HLA in healthy donors. Primers for the PCR totalled 60 Vbeta and 13 Jbeta. Using immunoSEQ multiplex PCR, the repertoire was profiled, and TCRdb retains in-frame clones only, with some absent. Altogether approximately 120,000 clones are present, 74% being singletons, with the ten largest covering 4%. Germline V gene sequence: CDR1 MDHEN, CDR2 SYDVKM. The CDR3 covers 13 residues. Trimming took 5 bases from V and 8 from J; bases not matched to a gene: 4. Notes on this clone: Its antigen is unknown.

Study outcomes and limitations: Being productive about 87% or about 30% of the time was typical of most TCR beta V segments in an earlier analysis. Clonal expansion, a later analysis showed, was greater in HLA-associated TCR beta chains than in equally common others.

The sequence came from a man aged 40-50 years in good health and CMV-seropositive. The chain uses TRBV28 and TRBJ2-4; TRBD1 agrees at 9 bases. Sequencing was done on a sample of PBMCs. For the CDR3, the DNA is TGTGCCAGCAGTCGGACAGGGGACCACATTCAGTACTTC. This translates into CASSRTGDHIQYF.